The 26 T cell receptor beta chains reported below all come from one sample, sequenced in a study of lymphopenia after photon versus proton radiotherapy. Sequencing was performed with immunoSEQ multiplex PCR; in TCRdb, only in-frame clones are kept and a portion is missing. The sample carries tens of thousands of clones, approximately 86% recorded once. The sample here was peripheral blood, taken from a patient treated with photon-based radiotherapy. These receptors were obtained from a man between 40 and 49 years old with gastric cancer.

The chain joins TRBV6-5 to TRBJ2-2; D not certain. Germline CDR1 and CDR2: MNHEY and SVGAGI. The CDR3 loop spans 15 amino acids. Trimming took 2 bases from V and 1 from J, leaving 8 bases between them. The CDR3 here is CASSYVGLNTGELFF. CDR3 in DNA: TGTGCCAGCAGTTACGTGGGGTTGAACACCGGGGAGCTGTTTTTT.

This clone showed up just once. The chain is built from TRBV18 and TRBJ1-6, with 8 nucleotides matching TRBD1. J lost 8 bases, V lost 3 bases, and 3 bases had no gene match. The CDR3 spans 14 residues. The germline V gene encodes CDR1 KGHSH and CDR2 LQKENI. CDR3 loop: CASSPDRGYSPLHF. CDR3 DNA sequence: TGTGCCAGCTCACCTGACAGGGGATATTCACCCCTCCACTTT.

The chain is built from TRBV11-2 and TRBJ1-2, with unresolved D. CDR1 is SGHAT and CDR2 is FQNNGV in the germline V gene. Trimming cost V 2 bases and J 5 bases, with 12 bases left between them. The CDR3 totals 14 residues. The CDR3 DNA follows: TGTGCCAGCAGCTTACGATGGGAGGGATATGGCTACACCTTC. Its translation: CASSLRWEGYGYTF.

V gene TRBV7-3 combines with J gene TRBJ2-1; no clear D. The CDR3 extends over 14 amino acids. Trimming took 5 bases from V and 7 from J, leaving 15 bases between them. Germline V gene sequence: CDR1 SGHTA, CDR2 FQGTGA. The CDR3 protein is CASSPPDAPNEQFF. The CDR3 bases are TGTGCCAGCAGCCCCCCGGATGCACCTAATGAGCAGTTCTTC.

The J gene is TRBJ2-5, the V gene TRBV5-1; D gene ambiguous. The CDR3 has 17 amino acids. Germline V gene data show CDR1 as SGHRS and CDR2 as YFSETQ. V was pared by 0 bases and J by 5 bases, with 20 bases between. The CDR3 DNA is TGCGCCAGCAGCTTGGAACCCCCCCAGCCCCCCGGGGAGACCCAGTACTTC. Protein sequence: CASSLEPPQPPGETQYF.

CDR3 loop: CASIPTGGLYEQYF. As DNA, the CDR3 is TGCGCCAGCATCCCGACAGGGGGACTCTACGAGCAGTACTTC. The rearrangement joins TRBV5-1 to TRBJ2-7; 9 bases are a match to TRBD1. The CDR3 is 14 amino acids. Per the germline V gene, CDR1 is SGHRS and CDR2 is YFSETQ. Trimming took 6 bases from V and 3 from J; bases not matched to a gene: 7.

This clone was detected once. The rearrangement joins TRBV2 to TRBJ1-5; D uncertain. The germline V gene encodes CDR1 SNHLY and CDR2 FYNNEI. The CDR3 runs 15 residues. The V end was cut by 8 bases, the J end by 2 bases, with 16 bases between. This CDR3 reads CASHRGVLRNQPQHF. The CDR3 region has the DNA TGTGCCAGCCACCGCGGTGTCCTCCGCAATCAGCCCCAGCATTTT.

This rearrangement joins TRBV5-4 to TRBJ2-1, with D perhaps TRBD1 (6 bases). This CDR3 contains 14 residues. The germline CDR1 and CDR2 sequences are SGHNT and YYREEE (reference sequence). Trimming took 4 bases from V and 7 from J, leaving 15 bases between them. In DNA, the CDR3 is TGTGCCAGCAGCGGGGACACGAGACGGAATGAGCAGTTCTTC. Residues: CASSGDTRRNEQFF.

The table lists this clone with a few counts. This chain joins TRBV2 and TRBJ1-5; D not certain. Trimming cost V 4 bases and J 4 bases, with 8 bases left between them. Germline loops: CDR1 SNHLY, CDR2 FYNNEI. This CDR3 is built from 13 residues. This chain's CDR3 is CASSVGRNQPQHF. CDR3 DNA sequence: TGTGCCAGCAGTGTAGGGAGAAATCAGCCCCAGCATTTT.

This clone was seen a single time. This chain joins TRBV6-5 and TRBJ1-5, with a tentative D call TRBD1 (5 bases). Germline CDR1 is MNHEY and CDR2 is SVGAGI. CDR3 length: 14 residues. Trimming removed 2 bases at V and 6 bases at J, with 11 bases between. CDR3: CASSYVAGTQPQHF. The CDR3 DNA is TGTGCCAGCAGTTACGTGGCAGGGACTCAGCCCCAGCATTTT.

V and J are TRBV5-1 and TRBJ2-1; 9 nucleotides agree with TRBD2. In germline, CDR1 is SGHRS, CDR2 YFSETQ. The CDR3 loop spans 20 amino acids. J was trimmed by 0 bases and V by 5 bases; bases with no gene match: 18. The CDR3 coding sequence is TGCGCCAGCAGTAAGGTCATAGCGGGGGCCACTCTTAGCTCCTACAATGAGCAGTTCTTC. Protein: CASSKVIAGATLSSYNEQFF.

The rearrangement links TRBV11-2 to TRBJ2-6; 12 bases map to TRBD1. Losses at the gene ends were 1 base for V and 2 bases for J; bases not matched to a gene: 6. The CDR3 is made up of 19 amino acids. Germline values: CDR1 SGHAT, CDR2 FQNNGV. This CDR3 reads CASSLAPGQGAAGANVLTF. Written as DNA, the CDR3 is TGTGCCAGCAGCTTAGCCCCGGGACAGGGGGCAGCTGGGGCCAACGTCCTGACTTTC.

J is TRBJ1-2 and V is TRBV10-3; no reliable D call. There are 14 residues in the CDR3. V was pared by 4 bases and J by 5 bases, with 14 bases between. The germline V gene encodes CDR1 ENHRY and CDR2 SYGVKD. CDR3 bases: TGTGCCATCAGTGGGGAGCTTCGGCGGTATGGCTACACCTTC. Encoded protein: CAISGELRRYGYTF.

The V and J genes are TRBV4-1 and TRBJ1-1; no reliable D call. The V gene's germline CDR1 is MGHRA and CDR2 YSYEKL. Between the trimmed V and J ends, which lost 1 base and 4 bases, there was a span of 10 bases. The CDR3 has 14 residues. CDR3 sequence (DNA): TGCGCCAGCAGCCAAGCCTCCGGCTTCACTGAAGCTTTCTTT. This sequence encodes CASSQASGFTEAFF.

The chain joins TRBV11-2 to TRBJ1-5; 9 bases align to TRBD1. V gave up 1 base and J gave up 6 bases; unmatched junction bases: 4. CDR1 SGHAT and CDR2 FQNNGV come from the germline V gene. CDR3 length: 15 residues. CDR3 sequence reads: CASSLGTGVAQPQHF. As DNA, the CDR3 is TGTGCCAGCAGCTTAGGGACAGGGGTGGCTCAGCCCCAGCATTTT.

This chain connects TRBV19 to TRBJ2-2, with a tentative D call TRBD1 (6 bases). The germline V gene encodes CDR1 LNHDA and CDR2 SQIVND (reference sequence). Trimming left V 0 bases short and J 4 bases short, with 9 bases between. This CDR3 is 15 amino acids long. The CDR3 region has the DNA TGTGCCAGTAGTATAGAGGCAGGGGTCACCGGGGAGCTGTTTTTT. It translates to CASSIEAGVTGELFF.

The rearrangement joins TRBV7-6 to TRBJ2-3; unclear D gene. The CDR3 is 16 amino acids. Per germline, CDR1 SGHVS and CDR2 FNYEAQ. Trimming cost V 5 bases and J 4 bases, with 19 bases left between them. The CDR3 nucleotides are TGTGCCAGCAGCGCCGTGGCCGGGCCGTACTCAGATACGCAGTATTTT. It codes for CASSAVAGPYSDTQYF. Filled out from reference TRBV7-6 and TRBJ2-3, the complete variable domain reads GAGVSQSPRYKVTKRGQDVALRCDPISGHVSLYWYRQALGQGPEFLTYFNYEAQQDKSGLPNDRFSAERPEGSISTLTIQRTEQRDSAMYRCASSAVAGPYSDTQYFGPGTRLTVL.

This chain uses TRBV6-1 with TRBJ1-2; 9 bases are a match to TRBD1. The germline gives CDR1 MNHNS, CDR2 SASEGT. The CDR3 spans 17 residues. V trimming: 3 bases; J trimming: 8 bases; junction bases outside the gene matches: 16. CDR3: CASSDLWDRESGDGYTF. For the CDR3, the DNA is TGTGCCAGCAGTGATTTGTGGGACAGGGAGTCTGGGGACGGCTACACCTTC.

V and J are TRBV4-3 and TRBJ2-7; D possibly corresponds to TRBD1 (5 bases). V lost 0 bases, J lost 7 bases, and 13 bases lay in between. Germline V lookup: CDR1 LGHNA, CDR2 YSLEER. The CDR3 runs 14 residues. The DNA of the CDR3 is TGCGCCAGCAGCCAAGACAGGGTAAGTGGAGAGCAGTACTTC. It specifies CASSQDRVSGEQYF.

This chain joins TRBV2 and TRBJ1-1; the D is unclear. V lost 0 bases and J lost 0, with 11 bases in between. There are 16 residues in the CDR3. The germline CDR1 and CDR2 sequences are SNHLY and FYNNEI. CDR3 in DNA: TGTGCCAGCAGTGAAGCGGCCCTTTGGGTGAACACTGAAGCTTTCTTT. It translates to CASSEAALWVNTEAFF.

The chain uses TRBV10-3 and TRBJ1-5; D possibly corresponds to TRBD1 (6 bases). With 10 bases removed from V and 0 bases from J, the gap between germline ends came to 10 bases. The germline CDR1 and CDR2 sequences are ENHRY and SYGVKD. The CDR3 totals 13 residues. CDR3 DNA: TGTGCCAGTCACAGGGATAGCAATCAGCCCCAGCATTTT. This gives the protein CASHRDSNQPQHF.

The gene calls are TRBV25-1 and TRBJ2-5; TRBD2 aligns across 8 bases. With 8 bases clipped from V and 2 bases from J, the junction kept 4 bases outside the gene matches. The length of the CDR3 is 13 residues. Germline values: CDR1 MGHDK, CDR2 SYGVNS. Written as DNA, the CDR3 is TGTGCCAGCCGACGGGGGGGGCAAGAGACCCAGTACTTC. Its translation: CASRRGGQETQYF.

DNA of the CDR3: TGTGCCATCAGTGAGGACAGGCTTTTTGGCTACACCTTC. Its protein is CAISEDRLFGYTF. This chain connects TRBV10-3 to TRBJ1-2, with a possible D match to TRBD1 (6 bases). This CDR3 spans 13 amino acids. The germline gives CDR1 ENHRY, CDR2 SYGVKD. The V gene lost 2 bases and the J gene lost 7 bases, with 11 bases spanning the gap.

This sequence joins TRBV5-6 and TRBJ2-2; possibly TRBD2 for D (6 bases). Trimming took off 6 bases at V and 4 bases at J, with 13 bases between the two ends. The CDR3 is made up of 14 amino acids. Germline V gives CDR1 SGHDT, CDR2 YYEEEE. The DNA for the CDR3 is TGTGCCAGCAAGGCGGGAATGGTCACCGGGGAGCTGTTTTTT. Protein sequence: CASKAGMVTGELFF.

The chain carries TRBV30 and TRBJ2-5; TRBD1 or TRBD2 may be the D gene (5 bases each). The germline gives CDR1 GTSNPN, CDR2 SVGIG (reference sequence). Trimming took off 0 bases at V and 13 bases at J, with 15 bases between the two ends. The CDR3 extends over 12 amino acids. The CDR3 loop is CAWSVPGTLGYF. The CDR3 nucleotides read TGTGCCTGGAGTGTACCGGGGACCCTTGGGTACTTC.

The rearrangement joins TRBV9 to TRBJ2-5, with TRBD1 matching over 12 bases. CDR3 length: 16 residues. The V gene end was trimmed by 3 bases and the J gene end by 4 bases; junction bases not matched to a gene: 7. Germline CDR1 SGDLS, CDR2 YYNGEE. In DNA form, the CDR3 reads TGTGCCAGCAGCGCAGGGGGACAGGGGGCCAGAGAGACCCAGTACTTC. Amino acids: CASSAGGQGARETQYF.